The subject of this entry is one T cell receptor beta chain. The antigen is unknown. This specimen comes from a study of cytomegalovirus exposure and HLA in healthy donors. Study-wide context: The roughly 130 validation repertoires used the same platform as the roughly 670 first-cohort repertoires, a later analysis reported. General study results and limits: Many donors shared some public TCRs, even though most TCR sequences were rare. One later analysis, an examination of the roughly 130 validation repertoires, found that first-cohort TCR clusters tended to co-occur in them. The listing of some 170 TCR beta chains classed them as cytomegalovirus-associated.

The protocol was immunoSEQ multiplex PCR, while the TCRdb copy is restricted to in-frame clones and leaves out a portion. The table lists about 180,000 clones, 85% of them singletons. The sequencing sample was made of PBMCs. This sequence originates from a man between 18 and 29 years old in good health and CMV-seropositive.

The CDR3 reads CASTHSGSGCLPFYMSTDTQYF. The CDR3 coding sequence is TGCGCCAGCACCCATTCCGGTTCAGGATGTCTGCCTTTTTATATGAGCACAGATACGCAGTATTTT. V and J are TRBV23-1 and TRBJ2-3, with D unclear. TRBV23-1 is an ORF for which the function is uncertain. There are 22 residues in the CDR3. Trimming shortened V by 7 bases and J by 0 bases, and 35 bases separated the two germline ends.